The sample holds a few counts of the clone carrying this T cell receptor beta chain. The data derive from a study of T cells in Graves' hyperthyroidism and ophthalmopathy. The V end lost 5 bases, the J end lost 0 bases, and 11 bases lay between the germline ends. The CDR3 length is 16 residues. RNA transcripts were the template for amplifying TCR beta CDR3 regions. First-round RT-PCR targeting the TCR CDR3 was performed with the HTBI primer set. Via MiXCR, TCRdb re-called the multiplex PCR reads, giving one row per CDR3 protein. The sample lists approximately 400,000 distinct CDR3 sequences; roughly 13% were seen once.

The receptor was derived from a man in his forties or fifties with Graves' ophthalmopathy. The rearrangement uses TRBV12-3 or TRBV12-4 and TRBJ2-6, with D tentatively TRBD1 (6 bases). Material for sequencing was blood. This CDR3 is CASSQTGNSGANVLTF. CDR3 DNA: TGTGCCAGCAGTCAAACAGGGAACTCTGGGGCCAACGTCCTGACTTTC.